This paragraph covers one T cell receptor beta chain sequence. Its antigen is still unknown. The authors built TCR beta libraries using iRepertoire HTBI primers and Arm-PCR of CDR3 regions. Each CDR3 protein is one row after TCRdb ran MiXCR on the multiplex PCR reads. The sample comprises 400,000 to 500,000 distinct CDR3 sequences, 21% of which are singletons, and about 13% rests with the top ten. Time point noted: persistent/refractory GD, antithyroid drugs over 5 years with positive TRAb. Construction of the TCR library relied on RNA isolated from PBMCs. The sample comes from a study of regulatory T cells in long-lasting Graves disease. In the study overall: Persistent cases took antithyroid drugs over 5 years and stayed TSH receptor antibody positive. Study results and caveats: Persistent disease favored TRBV28, TRBJ1-2 and TRBJ2-5.

The junction had 6 bases not matched to a gene; V was cut back by 5 bases and J by 4 bases. The CDR3 spans 16 residues. CDR1 is SGHDT and CDR2 is YYEEEE in the germline V gene. The chain is built from TRBV5-6 and TRBJ2-1; TRBD2 matches at 13 bases. This clonotype originated in a female donor with Graves disease. This specimen consisted of peripheral blood mononuclear cells (PBMCs), obtained when the disease was refractory, from a patient treated with antithyroid drugs. The chain's CDR3 is CASRGMGLAGYNEQFF. CDR3 DNA sequence: TGTGCCAGCAGGGGGATGGGACTAGCGGGATACAATGAGCAGTTCTTC.